This T cell receptor (beta chain) originates from a study of shared clonotypes between healthy human individuals. About the study: Per donor, CD8 memory used one plate, CD8 naive used two, CD4 memory used three and CD4 naive used three.

The method was immunoSEQ multiplex PCR; TCRdb's version includes in-frame clones alone and lacks a portion of them. The data show roughly 2.5 million clones, with just over 90% seen just once and 0.11% to 0.15% held by the top ten. This CDR3 comprises 13 residues. The V gene end was trimmed by 5 bases and the J gene end by 2 bases; junction bases not matched to a gene: 2. Germline CDR1 is GTSNPN and CDR2 is SVGIG (reference sequence). This sequence joins TRBV30 and TRBJ1-2, with TRBD1 matching over 10 bases. The TCR originated in a man aged 18 to 30 in good health. Sequences were obtained from naive CD4+ T cells sorted from blood. The subset is: CD45RA+ positively selected. The CDR3 is CAWDRGQNYGYTF. As DNA, the CDR3 is TGTGCCTGGGACAGGGGGCAGAACTATGGCTACACCTTC.